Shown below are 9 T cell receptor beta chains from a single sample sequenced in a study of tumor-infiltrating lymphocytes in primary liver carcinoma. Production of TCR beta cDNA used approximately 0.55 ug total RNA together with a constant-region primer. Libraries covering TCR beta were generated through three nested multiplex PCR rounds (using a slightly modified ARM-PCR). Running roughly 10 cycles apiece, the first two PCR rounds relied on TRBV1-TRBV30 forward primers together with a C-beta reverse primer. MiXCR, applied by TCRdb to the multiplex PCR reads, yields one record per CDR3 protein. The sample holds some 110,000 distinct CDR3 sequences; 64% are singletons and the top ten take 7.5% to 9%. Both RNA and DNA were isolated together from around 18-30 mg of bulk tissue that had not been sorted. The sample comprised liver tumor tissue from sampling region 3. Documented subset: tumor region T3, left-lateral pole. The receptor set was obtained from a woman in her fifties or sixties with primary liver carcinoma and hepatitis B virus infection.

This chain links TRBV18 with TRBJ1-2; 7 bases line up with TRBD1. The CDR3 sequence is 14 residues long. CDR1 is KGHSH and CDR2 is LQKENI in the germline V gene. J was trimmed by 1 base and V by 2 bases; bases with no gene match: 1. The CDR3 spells CASSPGQDNYGYTF. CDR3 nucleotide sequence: TGTGCCAGCTCACCAGGACAGGATAACTATGGCTACACCTTC. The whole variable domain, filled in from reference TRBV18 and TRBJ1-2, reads NAGVMQNPRHLVRRRGQEARLRCSPMKGHSHVYWYRQLPEEGLKFMVYLQKENIIDESGMPKERFSAEFPKEGPSILRIQQVVRGDSAAYFCASSPGQDNYGYTFGSGTRLTVV.

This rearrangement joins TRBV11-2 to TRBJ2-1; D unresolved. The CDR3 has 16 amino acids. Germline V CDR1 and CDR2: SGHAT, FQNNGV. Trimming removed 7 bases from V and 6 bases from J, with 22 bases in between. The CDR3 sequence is CASNQLNPEIANEQFF. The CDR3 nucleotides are TGTGCCAGCAACCAACTAAACCCCGAGATTGCCAATGAGCAGTTCTTC. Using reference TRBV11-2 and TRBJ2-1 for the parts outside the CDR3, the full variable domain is EAGVAQSPRYKIIEKRQSVAFWCNPISGHATLYWYQQILGQGPKLLIQFQNNGVVDDSQLPKDRFSAERLKGVDSTLKIQPAKLEDSAVYLCASNQLNPEIANEQFFGPGTRLTVL.

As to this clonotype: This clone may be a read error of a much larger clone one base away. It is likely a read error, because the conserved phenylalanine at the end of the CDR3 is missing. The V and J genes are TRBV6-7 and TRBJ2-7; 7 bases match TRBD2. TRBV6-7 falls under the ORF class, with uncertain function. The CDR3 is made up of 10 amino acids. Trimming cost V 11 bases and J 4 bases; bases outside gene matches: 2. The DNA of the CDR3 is TGTGCCGGGGGGGGTTACGAGCAGTACTTA. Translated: CAGGGYEQYL.

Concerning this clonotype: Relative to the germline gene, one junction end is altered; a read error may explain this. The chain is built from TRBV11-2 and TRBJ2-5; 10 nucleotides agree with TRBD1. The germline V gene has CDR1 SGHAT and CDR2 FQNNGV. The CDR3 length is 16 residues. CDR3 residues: CASSLSRTGGQETKYF. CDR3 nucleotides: TGCGCCAGCAGCTTATCGCGGACAGGGGGACAAGAGACCAAGTACTTC.

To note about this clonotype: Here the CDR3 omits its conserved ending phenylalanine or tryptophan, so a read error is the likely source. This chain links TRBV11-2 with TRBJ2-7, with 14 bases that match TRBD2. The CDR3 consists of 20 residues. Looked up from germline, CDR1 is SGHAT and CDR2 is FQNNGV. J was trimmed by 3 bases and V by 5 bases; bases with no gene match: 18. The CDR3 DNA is TGTGCCAGCAGCGCCACTTCCCGACTAGCGGGAGGGCAGAAACTCTACGAGCAGTACATC. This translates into CASSATSRLAGGQKLYEQYI.

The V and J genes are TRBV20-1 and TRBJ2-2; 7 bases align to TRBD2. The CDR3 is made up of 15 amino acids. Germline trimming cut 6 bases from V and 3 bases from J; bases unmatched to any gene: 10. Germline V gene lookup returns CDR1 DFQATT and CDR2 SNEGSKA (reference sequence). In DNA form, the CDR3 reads TGCAGTGCCACCCTAGGGGCGGGGGACACCGGGGAGCTGTTTTTT. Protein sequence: CSATLGAGDTGELFF.

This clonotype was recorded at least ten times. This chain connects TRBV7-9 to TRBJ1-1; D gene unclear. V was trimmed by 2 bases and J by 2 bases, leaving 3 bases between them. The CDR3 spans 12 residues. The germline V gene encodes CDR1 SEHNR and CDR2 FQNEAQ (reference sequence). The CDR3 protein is CASSLLNTEAFF. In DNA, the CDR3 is TGTGCCAGCAGCTTACTAAACACTGAAGCTTTCTTT.

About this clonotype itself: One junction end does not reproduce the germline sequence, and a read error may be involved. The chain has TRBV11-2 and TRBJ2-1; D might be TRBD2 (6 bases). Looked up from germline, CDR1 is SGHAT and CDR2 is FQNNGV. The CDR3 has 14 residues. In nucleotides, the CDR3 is TGTACCAGCAACTTAGTTAGGGACTTCCTTCGCCAGTTCTTC. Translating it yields CTSNLVRDFLRQFF. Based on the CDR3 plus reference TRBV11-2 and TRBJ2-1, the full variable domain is EAGVAQSPRYKIIEKRQSVAFWCNPISGHATLYWYQQILGQGPKLLIQFQNNGVVDDSQLPKDRFSAERLKGVDSTLKIQPAKLEDSAVYLCTSNLVRDFLRQFFGPGTRLTVL.

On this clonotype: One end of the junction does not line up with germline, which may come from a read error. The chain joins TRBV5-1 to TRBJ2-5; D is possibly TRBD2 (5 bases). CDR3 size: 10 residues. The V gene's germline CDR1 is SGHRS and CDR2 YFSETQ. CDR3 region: CSSRRMGQYF. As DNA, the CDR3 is TGCTCCAGCAGGAGGATGGGGCAGTACTTC.